A single count supports the clone carrying this T cell receptor (beta chain). The record originates from a study of blood T cell repertoires in COVID-19. Overall study context: In each case, the material was cDNA or gDNA derived from T cells, B-cell-depleted T cells, or PBMCs.

CDR3 length equals 17 residues. The ends were cut back, 4 bases at V and 0 bases at J, with 15 bases in the middle. Germline V CDR1 and CDR2: MGHRA, YSYEKL. The authors' processing: The assay estimated nucleated cells by amplifying reference gene primers. Only in-frame clones appear in the TCRdb table, and some are missing; sequencing was by immunoSEQ multiplex PCR. That table supplies the V and J calls and clone size; D and trimming were determined from the DNA. The top ten hold about 1.4% of the sample, which has about 410,000 clones, about 88% seen once. Seattle cases were enrolled at active infection and followed longitudinally.

Sequenced sample: peripheral blood. The chain employs TRBV4-1 and TRBJ1-4; D is uncertain. This sequence originates from a woman between 40 and 55 years old with COVID-19, enrolled during active disease. The CDR3 DNA reads TGCGCCAGCAGCCGATCGTTGGGAGTTGCAACTAATGAAAAACTGTTTTTT. Translation gives CASSRSLGVATNEKLFF.